The clone carrying this T cell receptor beta chain has more than one count but fewer than ten. This CDR3 comprises 15 residues. The germline CDR1 and CDR2 sequences are SSHAT and FNYEAQ (reference sequence). V shed 4 bases and J 2 bases; nucleotides not matched to a gene: 5. This specimen comes from a study of blood T cell repertoires in COVID-19. Study-level information: Collection of acute and convalescent COVID-19 samples took place in the United States, Italy and Spain. The cDNA or gDNA used as material had been derived from T cells, B-cell-depleted T cells, or PBMCs.

Under the authors' procedure: Cell counts per sample came from amplifying reference gene primers. Profiling relied on immunoSEQ multiplex PCR, and the TCRdb table lists in-frame clones only, not all of them. V, J and clone size are those of that table, while D and trimming were read from the DNA. Here the sample spans roughly 250,000 clones, around 90% being singletons. The chain links TRBV7-7 to TRBJ2-5, with TRBD1 matching 9 bases. Sample: peripheral blood. The source of this sequence is a woman in her forties with acute or convalescent COVID-19. The CDR3 protein is CASSSTGTGQETQYF. The DNA for the CDR3 is TGTGCCAGCAGCTCTACCGGGACAGGGCAAGAGACCCAGTACTTC.